Each of the 22 T cell receptor beta chains below was sequenced from the same sample in a study of radiation and T cells in renal cell carcinoma. As for time point: baseline pretreatment blood. Treatment noted: 15 Gy SBRT to primary tumor, nephrectomy 4 weeks later. Profiling relied on immunoSEQ multiplex PCR, and the TCRdb table lists in-frame clones only, not all of them. This sample has nearly 50,000 clones; 65% to 90% occur once, and the top ten carry around 29%. Sample: blood, taken from a patient whose treatment included radiotherapy and nephrectomy. The receptors here all came from a woman between 65 and 79 years old with renal cell carcinoma.

The chain joins TRBV6-6 to TRBJ1-2, with D tentatively TRBD1 (5 bases). The CDR3 runs to 13 residues. V was trimmed by 6 bases and J by 4 bases, leaving 12 bases between them. CDR1 and CDR2 from the germline V gene are MNHNY and SVGAGI (reference sequence). The CDR3 protein is CASRETAGYGYTF. In nucleotides, the CDR3 is TGTGCCAGCAGAGAGACAGCAGGCTATGGCTACACCTTC.

The gene calls are TRBV7-9 and TRBJ1-4; TRBD1 matches 7 bases. This CDR3 is 15 amino acids long. The V segment lost 1 base and the J segment 3 bases; nucleotides outside the gene matches: 2. Germline-derived CDR1 and CDR2 are SEHNR and FQNEAQ (reference sequence). The CDR3 bases are TGTGCCAGCAGCTTAGTAGGACAGGCTAATGAAAAACTGTTTTTT. It yields the protein CASSLVGQANEKLFF.

The genes are TRBV6-5 and TRBJ1-6, with D possibly being TRBD1 (6 bases). The germline V and J ends were trimmed by 5 bases and 8 bases, with 16 bases remaining between them. CDR3 length: 15 residues. CDR1 is MNHEY and CDR2 is SVGAGI in the germline V gene. CDR3 nucleotides: TGTGCCAGCAGTCGATCCCCAAAGGGGGATTCACCCCTCCACTTT. As protein: CASSRSPKGDSPLHF.

The gene calls are TRBV7-3 and TRBJ2-5; no clear D gene. Per germline, CDR1 SGHTA and CDR2 FQGTGA. CDR3 length equals 13 residues. The V end was cut by 1 base, the J end by 3 bases, with 6 bases between. CDR3 protein: CASSLSQKETQYF. CDR3 sequence (DNA): TGTGCCAGCAGCTTAAGCCAGAAAGAGACCCAGTACTTC.

This clone was observed a handful of times. The chain combines TRBV14 with TRBJ2-5, with D tentatively TRBD2 (6 bases). The germline V gene has CDR1 SGHDN and CDR2 FVKESK. CDR3 size: 13 residues. V lost 4 bases, J lost 6 bases, and 12 bases lay in between. The CDR3 loop reads CASSRLTSQTQYF. The DNA for the CDR3 is TGTGCCAGCAGCCGCTTGACTAGTCAGACCCAGTACTTC.

The J gene is TRBJ2-7, the V gene TRBV7-8; 7 bases map to TRBD2. The CDR3 runs to 15 residues. V dropped 5 bases and J dropped 0; count of bases not matched to a gene: 7. Germline assignment: CDR1 SGHVS and CDR2 FQNEAQ. Written as DNA, the CDR3 is TGTGCCAGCAGCCCCATTTGGGAGGGCTCCTACGAGCAGTACTTC. This gives the protein CASSPIWEGSYEQYF.

This clone was counted only a few times. The chain joins TRBV7-3 to TRBJ2-3; 11 nucleotides align to TRBD1. Germline values: CDR1 SGHTA, CDR2 FQGTGA. The CDR3 consists of 16 residues. With 5 bases clipped from V and 1 base from J, the junction kept 5 bases outside the gene matches. CDR3 DNA: TGTGCCAGCAGCGCACGGACAGGGGGCGGCACAGATACGCAGTATTTT. Its translation is CASSARTGGGTDTQYF. Drawing the rest from reference TRBV7-3 and TRBJ2-3, the complete variable domain is GAGVSQTPSNKVTEKGKYVELRCDPISGHTALYWYRQSLGQGPEFLIYFQGTGAADDSGLPNDRFFAVRPEGSVSTLKIQRTERGDSAVYLCASSARTGGGTDTQYFGPGTRLTVL.

This chain links TRBV19 with TRBJ2-3, with D hard to call. Looked up from germline, CDR1 is LNHDA and CDR2 is SQIVND (reference sequence). The V end was cut by 4 bases, the J end by 2 bases, with 16 bases between. The CDR3 sequence is 16 residues long. CDR3: CASSTHPPINTDTQYF. In DNA, the CDR3 is TGTGCCAGTAGTACTCACCCCCCCATTAACACAGATACGCAGTATTTT.

This clone was recorded once. V usage is TRBV6-5 and J usage is TRBJ1-4, with 7 bases matching TRBD1. In germline, CDR1 is MNHEY, CDR2 SVGAGI. V was pared by 6 bases and J by 4 bases, with 5 bases of the junction left unmatched. There are 14 residues in the CDR3. The chain's CDR3 is CASRRTGHNEKLFF. The CDR3 DNA is TGTGCCAGCAGAAGGACAGGCCATAATGAAAAACTGTTTTTT.

Concerning this clone: Other DNA sequences in the sample encode the same CDR3. J is TRBJ2-3 and V is TRBV9, with 12 nucleotides matching TRBD2. The CDR3 contains 16 residues. The junction had 4 bases not matched to a gene; V was cut back by 2 bases and J by 3 bases. Germline-derived CDR1 and CDR2 are SGDLS and YYNGEE. CDR3 DNA: TGTGCCAGCAGCGTTGGGCTAGCGGGGGGGACAGATACGCAGTATTTT. Protein product: CASSVGLAGGTDTQYF.

The chain links TRBV5-6 to TRBJ2-2; tentatively, D is TRBD2 (6 bases). Trimming stripped 2 bases from V and 0 bases from J, with 8 bases between. The CDR3 is 15 amino acids. Per the germline V gene, CDR1 is SGHDT and CDR2 is YYEEEE. CDR3 region: CASSFGLPNTGELFF. CDR3 bases: TGTGCCAGCAGCTTCGGACTACCGAACACCGGGGAGCTGTTTTTT.

The CDR3 nucleotides read TGTGCCATCAGTGAGTCGGATAGCTATGGCTACACCTTC. Translating it yields CAISESDSYGYTF. This chain connects TRBV10-3 to TRBJ1-2; the D is unclear. Trimming removed 0 bases at V and 4 bases at J, with 6 bases between. The CDR3 has 13 residues. Germline values: CDR1 ENHRY, CDR2 SYGVKD.

The chain joins TRBV6-5 to TRBJ2-7, with no clear D. The CDR3 covers 13 residues. Trimming took off 2 bases at V and 1 base at J, with 6 bases between the two ends. Germline values: CDR1 MNHEY, CDR2 SVGAGI. CDR3 sequence (DNA): TGTGCCAGCAGTTACGGACCTTCCTACGAGCAGTACTTC. It is translated as CASSYGPSYEQYF.

This clone was recorded only once. The chain joins TRBV30 to TRBJ2-3; D is uncertain. Trimming shortened V by 0 bases and J by 2 bases, and 6 bases separated the two germline ends. This CDR3 contains 13 residues. The germline V gene has CDR1 GTSNPN and CDR2 SVGIG (reference sequence). The CDR3 DNA reads as TGTGCCTGGAGTGTAATGGCCACAGATACGCAGTATTTT. This codes for CAWSVMATDTQYF.

The chain employs TRBV5-1 and TRBJ2-7; TRBD2 matches 9 bases. Trimming cost V 5 bases and J 2 bases; bases outside gene matches: 5. CDR3 length: 14 residues. Per germline, CDR1 SGHRS and CDR2 YFSETQ. The CDR3 spells CASSSTSGPYEQYF. The CDR3 region has the DNA TGCGCCAGCAGTTCGACTAGCGGTCCCTACGAGCAGTACTTC.

This chain uses TRBV7-2 with TRBJ2-3; no definite D call. The CDR3 is made up of 15 amino acids. Germline CDR1 reads SGHTA; CDR2 reads FQGNSA. The germline V and J ends were trimmed by 2 bases and 0 bases, with 9 bases remaining between them. CDR3 region: CASSLLGGSTDTQYF. For the CDR3, the DNA is TGTGCCAGCAGCTTATTAGGCGGAAGCACAGATACGCAGTATTTT.

The rearrangement links TRBV10-3 to TRBJ2-7, with D hard to call. The germline CDR1 and CDR2 sequences are ENHRY and SYGVKD. V lost 5 bases to trimming and J lost 1 base, with 9 bases between them. This CDR3 has 13 amino acids. The CDR3 is CAISTVGSYEQYF. CDR3 nucleotides: TGTGCCATCAGTACCGTCGGGTCCTACGAGCAGTACTTC.

The count of this clone is one. V usage is TRBV6-1 and J usage is TRBJ1-5; 9 bases map to TRBD1. The CDR3 sequence is 17 residues long. V lost 2 bases to trimming and J lost 9 bases; unmatched junction nucleotides: 14. Germline CDR1 reads MNHNS; CDR2 reads SASEGT. This CDR3 is CASSEWAGGTGGVPQHF. Here the CDR3 DNA reads TGTGCCAGCAGTGAATGGGCCGGAGGTACAGGGGGCGTGCCCCAGCATTTT.

This rearrangement joins TRBV13 to TRBJ1-1; no clear D. The germline V gene has CDR1 PRHDT and CDR2 FYEKMQ (reference sequence). V lost 1 base and J lost 12, with 15 bases in between. This CDR3 is 13 amino acids long. The CDR3 bases are TGTGCCAGCAGCTTAGTACCGGAGATGGGAACTTTCTTT. Protein sequence: CASSLVPEMGTFF.

The rearrangement joins TRBV5-5 to TRBJ1-1; no definite D call. Trimming pared 0 bases from V and 11 bases from J, leaving 20 bases between. Per the germline V gene, CDR1 is SGHKS and CDR2 is YYEKEE (reference sequence). The CDR3 consists of 15 residues. The CDR3 loop reads CASSLGQEGWSTAFF. The CDR3 bases are TGTGCCAGCAGCTTGGGGCAGGAGGGCTGGTCCACCGCTTTCTTT.

The V gene is TRBV9, the J gene TRBJ1-4, with D unresolved. CDR1 and CDR2 from the germline V gene are SGDLS and YYNGEE. This CDR3 is 13 amino acids long. The germline V and J ends were trimmed by 3 bases and 0 bases, with 3 bases remaining between them. The CDR3 DNA reads as TGTGCCAGCAGCGACGCAACTAATGAAAAACTGTTTTTT. This gives the protein CASSDATNEKLFF.

The gene calls are TRBV5-1 and TRBJ1-5, with 8 bases identical to TRBD1. V was pared by 1 base and J by 7 bases, with 7 bases of the junction left unmatched. CDR3 length: 15 residues. From germline, CDR1 is SGHRS and CDR2 YFSETQ. The CDR3 DNA reads TGCGCCAGCAGCTTGAGACAGGGGAAACGACAGCCCCAGCATTTT. It encodes CASSLRQGKRQPQHF.